These T cell receptor beta chains were read from a single sample in a study of metastatic and nonmetastatic thyroid tumors. TCRdb used MiXCR to call clones anew from the PCR reads. The data hold about 93,000 clones, with more than 9.5% observed a single time. The specimen was blood. Receptors originate from a female donor with papillary thyroid cancer or a benign thyroid nodule (not recorded which). Some clones in this sample may be carry-over from other donors' samples. The CDR3 runs from the conserved cysteine through the conserved F or W. The order of the fields is clone size, J gene, D gene, V gene, CDR3 protein, CDR3 DNA. The D gene is left open where the match is weak. A row's size may be missing; if present it is once, few, many or a size class.

>medium-sized|TRBJ1-5|.|TRBV6-2/TRBV6-3
CASSTSTGSTYQPQHF
TGTGCCAGCAGTACCTCGACAGGTTCTACGTATCAGCCCCAGCATTTT
>many|TRBJ1-1|.|TRBV5-1
CASSFEVNTEAFF
TGCGCCAGCAGCTTCGAAGTGAACACTGAAGCTTTCTTT
>many|TRBJ1-2|.|TRBV7-2
CASSLEDGNYGYTF
TGTGCCAGCAGCTTAGAGGACGGGAACTATGGCTACACCTTC
>many|TRBJ2-5|.|TRBV20-1
CSAGTETQYF
TGCAGTGCTGGTACGGAGACCCAGTACTTC
>many|TRBJ2-1|TRBD2|TRBV20-1
CSAAIGLAGADEQFF
TGCAGTGCCGCAATAGGACTAGCCGGTGCGGATGAGCAGTTCTTC
>many|TRBJ1-1|.|TRBV27
CASSQGRNTEAFF
TGTGCCAGCAGTCAGGGACGGAACACTGAAGCTTTCTTT
>many|TRBJ2-1|TRBD1|TRBV3-1
CASSSRDRKNEQFF
TGTGCCAGCTCCTCCCGGGACAGGAAAAATGAGCAGTTCTTC
>many|TRBJ2-5|.|TRBV12-3/TRBV12-4
CASSRGGGQETQYF
TGTGCCAGCAGTCGAGGAGGGGGCCAAGAGACCCAGTACTTC
>many|TRBJ1-2|.|TRBV5-5
CASSLHGTVNYGYTF
TGTGCCAGCAGCTTGCATGGAACGGTAAACTATGGCTACACCTTC
>many|TRBJ2-3|TRBD1|TRBV7-6
CASSLGAQGGTDTQYF
TGTGCCAGCAGCTTAGGGGCGCAGGGGGGCACAGATACGCAGTATTTT
>few|TRBJ1-2|TRBD1|TRBV28
CASSLGGTGAPEGYTF
TGTGCCAGCAGTTTAGGTGGAACAGGGGCCCCTGAAGGCTACACCTTC
>many|TRBJ2-1|.|TRBV7-9
CASSPGTYNEQFF
TGTGCCAGCAGCCCGGGAACCTACAATGAGCAGTTCTTC
>many|TRBJ2-3|.|TRBV6-1
CASREGLADTQYF
TGTGCCAGCAGAGAGGGATTGGCAGATACGCAGTATTTT
>many|TRBJ1-4|TRBD1|TRBV13
CASSPGQRNEKLFF
TGTGCCAGCAGCCCGGGACAGCGGAATGAAAAACTGTTTTTT
>.|TRBJ2-1|.|TRBV12-3/TRBV12-4
CASNPPVLSGYNEQFF
TGTGCCAGCAACCCCCCGGTACTATCGGGTTACAATGAGCAGTTCTTC